Below are 23 T cell receptor beta chains sequenced from a single sample in a study of CD8 T cells in ankylosing spondylitis. Via MiXCR, TCRdb re-called the 5' RACE reads, giving one row per CDR3 protein. The sample lists just over 350,000 distinct CDR3 sequences; roughly 20% were seen once. Sequenced input: blood, either unsorted or a sorted T cell fraction (not recorded which). All receptors come from a male donor with ankylosing spondylitis or in good health (not recorded which).

This clonotype has just a few counts. The V call is TRBV15, the J call TRBJ2-5; the match to TRBD2 covers 9 bases. Germline V gene data show CDR1 as LNHNV and CDR2 as YYDKDF (reference sequence). This CDR3 is built from 18 residues. The trim removed 0 bases at V and 3 bases at J, leaving 11 bases unmatched. The CDR3 nucleotides are TGTGCCACCAGCAGAGATCGGGCTAGCGGGGACTTAGAAGAGACCCAGTACTTC. This codes for CATSRDRASGDLEETQYF.

The V and J genes are TRBV12-3 or TRBV12-4 and TRBJ1-1; D might be TRBD1 (6 bases). Trimming shortened V by 5 bases and J by 0 bases, and 13 bases separated the two germline ends. The CDR3 sequence is 15 residues long. This chain's CDR3 is CASSPTGPLNTEAFF. The CDR3 DNA reads as TGTGCCAGCAGTCCGACAGGACCCCTGAACACTGAAGCTTTCTTT.

This clonotype has more than one count but fewer than ten. V is TRBV2 and J is TRBJ2-1, with D perhaps matching TRBD1 (5 bases). The CDR3 covers 14 residues. Germline CDR1 SNHLY, CDR2 FYNNEI. Trimming left V 3 bases short and J 4 bases short, with 10 bases between. The CDR3 DNA reads TGTGCCAGCAGTGAGGGGCGTTCATACAATGAGCAGTTCTTC. It specifies CASSEGRSYNEQFF.

The chain recombines TRBV3-1 with TRBJ2-1, with 14 positions matching TRBD2. This CDR3 has 18 amino acids. J lost 1 base, V lost 4 bases, and 6 bases had no gene match. From germline, CDR1 is LGHDT and CDR2 YNNKEL (reference sequence). The CDR3 loop reads CASSLGTSGGTSYNEQFF. The CDR3 DNA is TGTGCCAGCAGCCTTGGGACTAGCGGGGGCACTTCCTACAATGAGCAGTTCTTC.

CDR3 loop: CASSPGDPFEQYF. CDR3 nucleotide sequence: TGTGCCAGCAGCCCCGGGGACCCCTTCGAGCAGTACTTC. This chain connects TRBV7-9 to TRBJ2-7, with D perhaps given as TRBD1 or TRBD2 (5 bases each). CDR1 is SEHNR and CDR2 is FQNEAQ in the germline V gene (reference sequence). The CDR3 consists of 13 residues. V lost 5 bases to trimming and J lost 6 bases, with 14 bases between them.

V usage is TRBV5-1 and J usage is TRBJ2-2; tentatively, D is TRBD2 (6 bases). Trimming took off 6 bases at V and 1 base at J, with 16 bases between the two ends. The CDR3 spans 16 residues. Germline V gives CDR1 SGHRS, CDR2 YFSETQ. CDR3 sequence reads: CASTPDGGENTGELFF. For the CDR3, the DNA is TGCGCCAGCACCCCTGACGGAGGGGAGAACACCGGGGAGCTGTTTTTT.

The table lists this clonotype with a few counts. V usage is TRBV29-1 and J usage is TRBJ2-7; D remains ambiguous. Germline assignment: CDR1 SQVTM and CDR2 ANQGSEA. The CDR3 covers 11 residues. Trimming removed 7 bases at V and 7 bases at J, with 14 bases between. The CDR3 sequence: CSGRQSGEQYF. CDR3 sequence (DNA): TGCAGCGGAAGACAATCCGGTGAGCAGTACTTC.

This sequence joins TRBV9 and TRBJ2-7, with D perhaps TRBD2 (7 bases). The CDR3 runs 15 residues. Germline CDR1 reads SGDLS; CDR2 reads YYNGEE. The V end lost 0 bases, the J end lost 2 bases, and 12 bases lay between the germline ends. CDR3 loop: CASSVGGGATYEQYF. The CDR3 DNA reads as TGTGCCAGCAGCGTAGGAGGGGGGGCCACCTACGAGCAGTACTTC.

The J gene is TRBJ2-5, the V gene TRBV6-1, with D possibly being TRBD1 (5 bases). Deletions cut 9 bases from V and 2 bases from J, with 13 bases between. Germline V CDR1 and CDR2: MNHNS, SASEGT. CDR3 length: 13 residues. In DNA form, the CDR3 reads TGTGCCAGACCCCACAGGCTACAAGAGACCCAGTACTTC. Its protein is CARPHRLQETQYF.

The sample holds a few counts of this clonotype. Here the CDR3 reads CASSLTHTATNEKLFF. The DNA of the CDR3 is TGCGCCAGCAGCTTGACCCACACTGCAACTAATGAAAAACTGTTTTTT. The chain uses TRBV5-1 and TRBJ1-4, with D unclear. CDR3 size: 16 residues. Per the germline V gene, CDR1 is SGHRS and CDR2 is YFSETQ. Trimming removed 1 base from V and 0 bases from J, with 10 bases in between.

This clonotype was picked up a small number of times. The chain combines TRBV3-1 with TRBJ2-5; D ambiguous. Germline CDR1 and CDR2: LGHDT and YNNKEL (reference sequence). Trimming pared 0 bases from V and 0 bases from J, leaving 8 bases between. The CDR3 loop spans 15 amino acids. CDR3 region: CASSQDQGYQETQYF. DNA for the CDR3: TGTGCCAGCAGCCAAGATCAAGGGTACCAAGAGACCCAGTACTTC.

The chain joins TRBV29-1 to TRBJ1-2; 8 positions agree with TRBD1. This CDR3 has 11 residues. Germline lookup yields CDR1 SQVTM and CDR2 ANQGSEA. The CDR3 bases are TGCGGTGACAGGGGAAACTATGGCTACACCTTC. Amino acid sequence: CGDRGNYGYTF.

The chain uses TRBV4-1 and TRBJ2-7; D not certain. Germline CDR1 reads MGHRA; CDR2 reads YSYEKL. The CDR3 contains 15 residues. Trimming removed 0 bases from V and 2 bases from J, with 11 bases in between. CDR3 region: CASSQEDREPYEQYF. The CDR3 nucleotides read TGCGCCAGCAGCCAAGAGGATAGGGAACCCTACGAGCAGTACTTC.

The chain carries TRBV19 and TRBJ2-3, with a weak D call TRBD1 (6 bases). The CDR3 contains 14 residues. Trimming removed 3 bases from V and 0 bases from J, with 7 bases in between. Germline CDR1 reads LNHDA; CDR2 reads SQIVND (reference sequence). The CDR3 coding sequence is TGTGCCAGTAGTATGGACAGAAGCACAGATACGCAGTATTTT. The encoded protein is CASSMDRSTDTQYF.

The chain recombines TRBV4-1 with TRBJ2-1, with D uncertain. In germline, CDR1 is MGHRA, CDR2 YSYEKL. V lost 0 bases and J lost 0, with 6 bases in between. The CDR3 is 15 residues long. As DNA, the CDR3 is TGCGCCAGCAGCCAAGATACACCCTCCTACAATGAGCAGTTCTTC. Its translation is CASSQDTPSYNEQFF.

In its sample, this clonotype was seen a few times. V is TRBV19 and J is TRBJ2-2; D unclear. V lost 5 bases and J 0 bases, leaving 7 bases between the germline ends. Germline loops: CDR1 LNHDA, CDR2 SQIVND (reference sequence). The CDR3 covers 14 residues. The CDR3 DNA follows: TGTGCCAGTAGTTTTGAGGCGAACACCGGGGAGCTGTTTTTT. Amino acids: CASSFEANTGELFF.

This chain joins TRBV10-3 and TRBJ1-1; 7 nucleotides agree with TRBD1. This CDR3 has 12 amino acids. V lost 9 bases to trimming and J lost 7 bases; unmatched junction nucleotides: 8. Germline V gives CDR1 ENHRY, CDR2 SYGVKD. Written as DNA, the CDR3 is TGTGCCATAAGGGGGCCCCTAAGTGAAGCTTTCTTT. It translates to CAIRGPLSEAFF.

V is TRBV12-3 or TRBV12-4 and J is TRBJ1-1, with 7 bases lining up with TRBD1. CDR3 length: 15 amino acids. V lost 2 bases and J lost 0; bases outside the gene matches: 3. The CDR3 DNA sequence: TGTGCCAGCAGTTTATTGGGACAGCTGAACACTGAAGCTTTCTTT. The encoded protein is CASSLLGQLNTEAFF.

The chain has TRBV2 and TRBJ1-2, with 12 bases fitting TRBD1. This CDR3 spans 14 amino acids. Germline CDR1 and CDR2: SNHLY and FYNNEI. J was trimmed by 7 bases and V by 10 bases; bases with no gene match: 10. CDR3 sequence (DNA): TGTGCCACTGGCGGGACAGGGGGCGTCGGTGGCTACACCTTC. Translated, it gives CATGGTGGVGGYTF.

A few counts support this clonotype. V and J are TRBV9 and TRBJ2-1; D might be TRBD1 or TRBD2, each matching 6 bases. Germline V lookup: CDR1 SGDLS, CDR2 YYNGEE. The CDR3 runs 12 residues. V was cut by 3 bases and J by 9 bases, with 10 bases left in between. The CDR3: CASSDGGSEQFF. The CDR3 DNA sequence: TGTGCCAGCAGCGACGGGGGCAGTGAGCAGTTCTTC.

The DNA for the CDR3 is TGTGCCAGCAGCCAAGGCCCGGGACTAGTTGTCACCGGGGAGCTGTTTTTT. It translates to CASSQGPGLVVTGELFF. This chain links TRBV14 with TRBJ2-2; 8 bases agree with TRBD2. V was clipped by 1 base and J by 4 bases; unmatched bases: 8. Germline V gene lookup returns CDR1 SGHDN and CDR2 FVKESK. The CDR3 is made up of 17 amino acids.

This clonotype was found many times. This sequence joins TRBV4-1 and TRBJ1-6; 8 nucleotides line up with TRBD1. CDR1 is MGHRA, CDR2 YSYEKL, per germline. V lost 2 bases to trimming and J lost 5 bases; unmatched junction nucleotides: 8. The CDR3 is 17 residues long. In DNA, the CDR3 is TGCGCCAGCAGCCAAAATCGACAGGGGCTGGATAATTCACCCCTCCACTTT. Encoded protein: CASSQNRQGLDNSPLHF.

The CDR3: CASRDRTGKETQYF. The CDR3 coding sequence is TGTGCCAGCAGAGACCGGACAGGAAAAGAGACCCAGTACTTC. V gene TRBV28 combines with J gene TRBJ2-5, with TRBD1 matching 7 bases. V was pared by 6 bases and J by 3 bases, with 7 bases of the junction left unmatched. Germline CDR1 is MDHEN and CDR2 is SYDVKM. The CDR3 is 14 residues long.